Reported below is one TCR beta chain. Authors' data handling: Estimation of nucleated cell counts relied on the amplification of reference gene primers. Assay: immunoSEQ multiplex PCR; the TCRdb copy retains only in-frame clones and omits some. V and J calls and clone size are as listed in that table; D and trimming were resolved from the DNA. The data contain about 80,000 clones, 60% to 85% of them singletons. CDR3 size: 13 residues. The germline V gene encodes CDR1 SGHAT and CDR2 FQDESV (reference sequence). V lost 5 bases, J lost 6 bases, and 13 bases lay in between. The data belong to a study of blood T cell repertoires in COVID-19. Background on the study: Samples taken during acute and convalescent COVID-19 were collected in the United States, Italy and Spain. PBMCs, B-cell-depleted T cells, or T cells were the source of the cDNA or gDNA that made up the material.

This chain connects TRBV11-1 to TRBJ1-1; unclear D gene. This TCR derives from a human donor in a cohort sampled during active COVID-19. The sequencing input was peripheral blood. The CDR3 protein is CASSPQFRAEAFF. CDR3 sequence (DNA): TGTGCCAGCAGCCCTCAATTTCGGGCTGAAGCTTTCTTT.